Presented here are 3 T cell receptor beta chains from one specimen sequenced in a study of early T cells in non-severe SARS-CoV-2 infection. TCRdb reprocessed the 5' RACE reads via MiXCR and lists one record per CDR3 protein. The repertoire has tens of thousands of distinct CDR3 sequences, more than 5.5% of them found once; the top ten carry under 4%. The sequences come from whole blood, collected at baseline. These receptors all stem from an adult who was a healthcare worker with PCR-confirmed SARS-CoV-2 infection or an uninfected control (not recorded which).

This clonotype showed up many times. The chain employs TRBV11-2 and TRBJ2-1; a weak D match, TRBD2 (5 bases). There are 15 residues in the CDR3. Germline CDR1 and CDR2: SGHAT and FQNNGV. V lost 5 bases, J lost 8 bases, and 19 bases lay in between. The CDR3 region is CASSLTAGRRDEQFF. CDR3 nucleotide sequence: TGTGCCAGCAGCCTGACCGCAGGACGGCGGGATGAGCAGTTCTTC.

This chain joins TRBV27 and TRBJ2-7, with 11 bases that match TRBD2. The CDR3 has 18 amino acids. V dropped 2 bases and J dropped 1; count of bases not matched to a gene: 10. Germline lookup yields CDR1 MNHEY and CDR2 SMNVEV (reference sequence). DNA of the CDR3: TGTGCCAGCAGTTTAGAAATTCCGGGACTAGCGGTTTCCTACGAGCAGTACTTC. It is translated as CASSLEIPGLAVSYEQYF.

The rearrangement uses TRBV7-6 and TRBJ2-2; no clear D. V gave up 1 base and J gave up 4 bases, with 10 bases separating them. The germline CDR1 and CDR2 sequences are SGHVS and FNYEAQ. The CDR3 totals 15 residues. The CDR3 sequence is CASSLGGKRTGELFF. In DNA form, the CDR3 reads TGTGCCAGCAGCTTAGGTGGGAAGCGCACCGGGGAGCTGTTTTTT.